This TCR beta chain was profiled in a study of blood T cell repertoires in COVID-19. Study-level information: COVID-19 samples, acute and convalescent, were from the United States, Italy and Spain. Nucleic acid was either cDNA or gDNA, and it came from T cells, B-cell-depleted T cells, or PBMCs.

Germline V gives CDR1 SGHVS, CDR2 FNYEAQ. The CDR3 length is 17 residues. Unmatched junction bases numbered 5, after V lost 1 base and J lost 0 bases. Seattle patients were enrolled while actively infected and followed longitudinally. Original handling: Reference gene primer amplification gave nucleated cell count estimates. This table comes from immunoSEQ multiplex PCR, and its TCRdb copy is limited to in-frame clones, with some not included. Clone size and V and J calls were adopted from that table, with D and trimming inferred from the DNA. The sample holds about 250,000 clones, 86% seen once. The specimen sequenced was peripheral blood. The V and J genes are TRBV7-6 and TRBJ2-1; TRBD1 matches at 8 bases. The clonotype was recovered from an elderly woman with COVID-19, enrolled during active disease. The CDR3 sequence: CASSLGSGQGSYNEQFF. In DNA, the CDR3 is TGTGCCAGCAGCTTAGGGAGCGGACAGGGCTCCTACAATGAGCAGTTCTTC.